In its sample, the clone carrying this T cell receptor (beta chain) was seen a few times. The entry originates in a study of T cells after yellow fever vaccination. In germline, CDR1 is LGHNA, CDR2 YSLEER. The CDR3 length is 18 residues. V shed 0 bases, J shed 3 bases, and the junction held 13 bases outside the gene matches. TCRdb processed the 5' RACE reads anew with MiXCR; each CDR3 protein has one entry. The sample records 450,000 to 650,000 distinct CDR3 sequences, about 13% being singletons. The specimen comprised PBMCs, sampled on the day of the yellow fever booster vaccination. The receptor's source is a man in his thirties or forties who received the YFV17D yellow fever vaccine. J is TRBJ2-5 and V is TRBV4-3; TRBD2 aligns across 7 bases. The CDR3 loop reads CASSQDRWLAEPKETQYF. The CDR3 DNA is TGCGCCAGCAGCCAAGATCGGTGGCTAGCGGAACCAAAAGAGACCCAGTACTTC.